The 7 T cell receptor beta chains in this list originate from one sample, sequenced in a study of CD8+ T cells in alopecia areata. RNA, once extracted, was reverse transcribed into cDNA for use as the sequencing template. Assay: immunoSEQ multiplex PCR; the TCRdb copy retains only in-frame clones and omits some. The data show some 130,000 clones, around half seen once. Treatment indicated: oral pan-JAK inhibitor, 5-10 mg twice daily. The sequenced sample was CD8+ T cells sorted from blood, obtained at week 4, from a patient treated with tofacitinib. Receptors originate from a human donor with alopecia areata.

The rearrangement links TRBV15 to TRBJ1-5; TRBD1 might be the D (5 bases). CDR1 and CDR2 (germline): LNHNV, YYDKDF (reference sequence). Trimming cost V 2 bases and J 4 bases, with 12 bases left between them. This CDR3 spans 15 amino acids. The CDR3 nucleotides read TGTGCCACCAGCAGACGTGACAGTCCGAATCAGCCCCAGCATTTT. Its translation: CATSRRDSPNQPQHF.

The chain is built from TRBV25-1 and TRBJ2-7, with D uncertain. The germline CDR1 and CDR2 sequences are MGHDK and SYGVNS. V lost 4 bases, J lost 3 bases, and 4 bases lay in between. The CDR3 consists of 11 residues. The CDR3 loop reads CASSGLYEQYF. The CDR3 DNA reads as TGTGCCAGCAGTGGTCTCTACGAGCAGTACTTC.

This chain connects TRBV6-1 to TRBJ1-5; D remains unclear. V was pared by 6 bases and J by 0 bases, with 3 bases between. Germline CDR1 is MNHNS and CDR2 is SASEGT. The CDR3 loop spans 12 amino acids. CDR3 region: CASRDSNQPQHF. The CDR3 coding sequence is TGTGCCAGCAGAGATAGCAATCAGCCCCAGCATTTT.

The rearrangement uses TRBV20-1 and TRBJ1-4, with D tentatively TRBD1 (5 bases). The CDR3 extends over 11 amino acids. V lost 5 bases and J 7 bases, leaving 8 bases between the germline ends. Germline loops: CDR1 DFQATT, CDR2 SNEGSKA (reference sequence). CDR3 nucleotide sequence: TGCAGTGCTCCCCAGGGTGAAAAACTGTTTTTT. Its protein product is CSAPQGEKLFF.

The V call is TRBV5-1, the J call TRBJ1-1; unclear D gene. The CDR3 runs to 17 residues. V shed 1 base and J shed 1 base, with 17 bases lying between them. Germline CDR1 SGHRS, CDR2 YFSETQ. The CDR3 DNA reads as TGCGCCAGCAGCTTGATTTTTTCGTGGGGAGAGAACACTGAAGCTTTCTTT. It specifies CASSLIFSWGENTEAFF. The complete variable domain, with remaining parts taken from reference TRBV5-1 and TRBJ1-1, reads KAGVTQTPRYLIKTRGQQVTLSCSPISGHRSVSWYQQTPGQGLQFLFEYFSETQRNKGNFPGRFSGRQFSNSRSEMNVSTLELGDSALYLCASSLIFSWGENTEAFFGQGTRLTVV.

The chain links TRBV7-2 to TRBJ2-7; weak D call: TRBD1 (6 bases). Trimming cost V 3 bases and J 1 base, with 13 bases left between them. The CDR3 has 15 amino acids. The V gene's germline CDR1 is SGHTA and CDR2 FQGNSA. The CDR3, as DNA: TGTGCCAGCAGCTTCCAGGGGCCGGGGTCCTACGAGCAGTACTTC. It is translated as CASSFQGPGSYEQYF.

This clone was detected a few times. The chain recombines TRBV7-9 with TRBJ2-7; 8 bases align to TRBD2. The V and J ends lost 5 bases and 4 bases, in that order; junction bases with no gene match: 10. Germline CDR1 is SEHNR and CDR2 is FQNEAQ (reference sequence). The CDR3 totals 15 residues. The CDR3 here is CASSEPGGARYEQYF. CDR3 coding DNA: TGTGCCAGCAGCGAACCCGGGGGGGCCAGATACGAGCAGTACTTC. Full variable domain (outside the CDR3, taken from reference TRBV7-9 and TRBJ2-7): DTGVSQNPRHKITKRGQNVTFRCDPISEHNRLYWYRQTLGQGPEFLTYFQNEAQLEKSRLLSDRFSAERPKGSFSTLEIQRTEQGDSAMYLCASSEPGGARYEQYFGPGTRLTVT.